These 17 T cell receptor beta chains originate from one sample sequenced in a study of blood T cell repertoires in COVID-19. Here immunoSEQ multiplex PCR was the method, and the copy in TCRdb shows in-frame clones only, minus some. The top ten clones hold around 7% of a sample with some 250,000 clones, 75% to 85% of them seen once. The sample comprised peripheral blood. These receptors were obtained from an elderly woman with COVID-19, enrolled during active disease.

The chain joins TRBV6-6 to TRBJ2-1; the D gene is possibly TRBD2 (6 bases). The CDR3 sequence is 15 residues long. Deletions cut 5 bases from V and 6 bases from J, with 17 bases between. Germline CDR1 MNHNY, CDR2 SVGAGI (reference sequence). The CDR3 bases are TGTGCCAGCAGTCCCCGTAGGGACTTGGGCAATGAGCAGTTCTTC. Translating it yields CASSPRRDLGNEQFF.

The CDR3 region is CASSQETGGNQPQHF. The CDR3 coding sequence is TGCGCCAGCAGCCAGGAGACAGGGGGCAATCAGCCCCAGCATTTT. The J gene is TRBJ1-5, the V gene TRBV4-3; 8 bases line up with TRBD1. Germline V lookup: CDR1 LGHNA, CDR2 YSLEER. Germline trimming cut 3 bases from V and 2 bases from J; bases unmatched to any gene: 3. CDR3 size: 15 residues.

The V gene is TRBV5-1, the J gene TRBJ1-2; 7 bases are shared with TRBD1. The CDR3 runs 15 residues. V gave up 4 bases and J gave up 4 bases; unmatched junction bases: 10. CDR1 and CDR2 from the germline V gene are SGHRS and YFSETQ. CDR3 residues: CASSVGQVFGYGYTF. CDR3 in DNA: TGCGCCAGCAGCGTTGGACAGGTGTTTGGCTATGGCTACACCTTC.

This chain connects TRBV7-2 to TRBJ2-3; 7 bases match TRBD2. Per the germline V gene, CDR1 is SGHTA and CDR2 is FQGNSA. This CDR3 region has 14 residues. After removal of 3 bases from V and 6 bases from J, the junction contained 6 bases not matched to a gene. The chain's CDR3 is CASSLTSKLDTQYF. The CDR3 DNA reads TGTGCCAGCAGCTTGACTAGCAAGTTGGATACGCAGTATTTT.

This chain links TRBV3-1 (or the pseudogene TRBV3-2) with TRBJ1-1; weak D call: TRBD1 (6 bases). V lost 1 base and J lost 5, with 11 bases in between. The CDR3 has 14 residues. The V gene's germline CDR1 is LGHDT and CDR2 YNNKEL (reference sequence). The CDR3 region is CASSQVNRATEAFF. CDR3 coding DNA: TGTGCCAGCAGCCAAGTCAACAGGGCGACTGAAGCTTTCTTT.

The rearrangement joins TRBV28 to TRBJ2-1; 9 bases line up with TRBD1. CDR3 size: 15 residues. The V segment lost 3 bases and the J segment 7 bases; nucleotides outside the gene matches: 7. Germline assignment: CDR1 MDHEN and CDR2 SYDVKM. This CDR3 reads CASSFGTGNLNEQFF. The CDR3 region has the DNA TGTGCCAGCAGTTTCGGGACAGGGAATCTTAATGAGCAGTTCTTC.

CDR3 protein: CAWSVQTDYGYTF. The CDR3 region has the DNA TGTGCCTGGAGTGTTCAGACAGACTATGGCTACACCTTC. The J gene is TRBJ1-2, the V gene TRBV30; D may be TRBD1 (5 bases). The CDR3 length is 13 residues. The ends were cut back, 0 bases at V and 3 bases at J, with 8 bases in the middle. Germline CDR1 is GTSNPN and CDR2 is SVGIG (reference sequence).

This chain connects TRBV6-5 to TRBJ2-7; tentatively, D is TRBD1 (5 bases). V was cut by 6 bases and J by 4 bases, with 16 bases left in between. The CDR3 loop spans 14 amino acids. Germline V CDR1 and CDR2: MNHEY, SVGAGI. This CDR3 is CASRSGLQGYEQYF. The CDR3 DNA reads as TGTGCCAGCAGGTCCGGGCTTCAGGGTTACGAGCAGTACTTC.

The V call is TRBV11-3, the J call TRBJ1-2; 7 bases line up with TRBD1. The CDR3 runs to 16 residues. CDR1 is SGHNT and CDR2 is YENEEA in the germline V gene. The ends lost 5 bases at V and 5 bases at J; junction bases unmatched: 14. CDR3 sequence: CASSPSTEGASYGYTF. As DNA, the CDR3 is TGTGCCAGCAGCCCGTCCACCGAGGGGGCTTCTTATGGCTACACCTTC.

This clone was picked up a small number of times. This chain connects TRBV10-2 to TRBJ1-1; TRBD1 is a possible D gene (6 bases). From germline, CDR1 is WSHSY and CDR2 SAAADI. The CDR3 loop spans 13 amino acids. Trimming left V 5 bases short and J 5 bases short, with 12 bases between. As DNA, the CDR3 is TGCGCCAGCAGTCAGCAGGGGTGGACTGAAGCTTTCTTT. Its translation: CASSQQGWTEAFF.

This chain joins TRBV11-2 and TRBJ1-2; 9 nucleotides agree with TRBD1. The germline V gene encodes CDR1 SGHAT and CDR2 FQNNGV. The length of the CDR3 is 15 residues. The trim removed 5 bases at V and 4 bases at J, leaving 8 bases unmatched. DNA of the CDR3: TGTGCCAGCAGCCGGACAGGGGATAATTTCTATGGCTACACCTTC. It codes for CASSRTGDNFYGYTF.

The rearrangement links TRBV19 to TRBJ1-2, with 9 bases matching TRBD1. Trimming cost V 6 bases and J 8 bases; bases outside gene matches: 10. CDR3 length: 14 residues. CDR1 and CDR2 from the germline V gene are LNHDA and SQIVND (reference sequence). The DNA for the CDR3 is TGTGCCAGTAGCCAGGACAGGGGAGTTAGAGGCTACACCTTC. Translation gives CASSQDRGVRGYTF.

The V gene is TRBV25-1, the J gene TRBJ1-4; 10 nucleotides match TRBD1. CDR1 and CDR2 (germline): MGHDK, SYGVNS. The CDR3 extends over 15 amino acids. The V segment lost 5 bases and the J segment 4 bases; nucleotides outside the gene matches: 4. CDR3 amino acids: CASSRQGAVNEKLFF. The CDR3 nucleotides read TGTGCCAGCAGTAGACAGGGGGCCGTTAATGAAAAACTGTTTTTT.

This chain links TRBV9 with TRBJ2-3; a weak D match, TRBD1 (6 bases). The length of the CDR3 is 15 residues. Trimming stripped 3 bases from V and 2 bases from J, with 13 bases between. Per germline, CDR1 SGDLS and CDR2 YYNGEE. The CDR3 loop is CASSGVGGYTDTQYF. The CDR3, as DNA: TGTGCCAGCAGCGGTGTAGGGGGTTACACAGATACGCAGTATTTT.

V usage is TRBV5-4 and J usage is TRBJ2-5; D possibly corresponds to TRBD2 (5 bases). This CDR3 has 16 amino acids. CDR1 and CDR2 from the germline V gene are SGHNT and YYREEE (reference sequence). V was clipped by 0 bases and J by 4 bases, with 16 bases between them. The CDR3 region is CASSLAGRGWGETQYF. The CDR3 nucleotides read TGTGCCAGCAGCTTGGCCGGTCGAGGGTGGGGAGAGACCCAGTACTTC.

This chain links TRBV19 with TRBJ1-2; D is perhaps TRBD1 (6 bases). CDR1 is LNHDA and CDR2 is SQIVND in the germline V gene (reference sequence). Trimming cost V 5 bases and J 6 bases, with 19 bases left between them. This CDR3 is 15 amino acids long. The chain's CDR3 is CASSEKLHRDHGYTF. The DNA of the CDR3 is TGTGCCAGTAGTGAGAAACTTCACAGGGACCATGGCTACACCTTC. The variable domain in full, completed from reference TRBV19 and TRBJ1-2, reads DGGITQSPKYLFRKEGQNVTLSCEQNLNHDAMYWYRQDPGQGLRLIYYSQIVNDFQKGDIAEGYSVSREKKESFPLTVTSAQKNPTAFYLCASSEKLHRDHGYTFGSGTRLTVV.

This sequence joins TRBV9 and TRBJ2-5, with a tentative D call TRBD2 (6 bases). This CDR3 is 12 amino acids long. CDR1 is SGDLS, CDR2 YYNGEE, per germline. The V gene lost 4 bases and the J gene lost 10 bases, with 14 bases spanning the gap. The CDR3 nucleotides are TGTGCCAGCAGCCCTTCGACCGGGGGCCAGTACTTC. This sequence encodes CASSPSTGGQYF.